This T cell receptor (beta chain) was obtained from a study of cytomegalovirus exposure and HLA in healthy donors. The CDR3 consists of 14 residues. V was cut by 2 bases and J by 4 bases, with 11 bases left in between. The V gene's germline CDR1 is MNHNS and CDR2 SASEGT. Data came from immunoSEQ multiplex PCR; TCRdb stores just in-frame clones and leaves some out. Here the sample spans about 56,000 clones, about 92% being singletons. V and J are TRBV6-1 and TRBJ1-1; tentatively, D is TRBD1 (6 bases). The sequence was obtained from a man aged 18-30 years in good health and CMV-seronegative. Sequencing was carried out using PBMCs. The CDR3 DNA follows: TGTGCCAGCAGTGAACAGGGGCGCGGCACTGAAGCTTTCTTT. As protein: CASSEQGRGTEAFF.